These T cell receptor beta chains were read from a single sample in a study of T cells after yellow fever vaccination. MiXCR, run by TCRdb on the 5' RACE reads, gives a single entry per CDR3 protein. This sample has about 350,000 distinct CDR3 sequences, with roughly an eighth found just once. The sample here was CD4+ T cells sorted from PBMCs, taken 15 days after the yellow fever booster vaccination. The receptors were sampled from a man in his late teens or twenties who received the YFV17D yellow fever vaccine. Each CDR3 is given with its conserved first and last residue. D genes are given only for firm matches. Rows give clone size only sometimes, using once, few, many, or a class for an expanded clone.

TGTGCCAGCAGTGCGACAGGGATGTATGGTGGCTACACCTTC CASSATGMYGGYTF TRBJ1-2 TRBD1 NA TRBV25-1 14
TGTGCCAGCACCGCCCAAGGGCGGCTCGGAGAGCAGTACTTC CASTAQGRLGEQYF TRBJ2-7 NA NA TRBV6-6 14
TGTGCCAGCAGTCCGAACGGGGTTGCCATTCAGTACTTC CASSPNGVAIQYF TRBJ2-4 NA NA TRBV6-5 13
TGTGCCAGTACGGGGGGGGGCAAAAACATTCAGTACTTC CASTGGGKNIQYF TRBJ2-4 TRBD2 NA TRBV11-2 13
TGTGCCAGCAGTGCGGAGGGGCTGGAAGCTTTCTTT CASSAEGLEAFF TRBJ1-1 NA NA TRBV2 12
TGCAGTGCCCAAACAGGGGACTATTCACCCCTCCACTTT CSAQTGDYSPLHF TRBJ1-6 TRBD1 NA TRBV20-1 13
TGTGCCAGCAGAACCCGGACAGGTGAGAACACTGAAGCTTTCTTT CASRTRTGENTEAFF TRBJ1-1 TRBD1 few TRBV6-2/TRBV6-3 15
TGCGCCAGCAGCTTGGCTGTCAATGAGCAGTTCTTC CASSLAVNEQFF TRBJ2-1 NA many TRBV5-1 12
TGTGCCGGGGCGGGGCAGTCGAACACTGAAGCTTTCTTT CAGAGQSNTEAFF TRBJ1-1 NA few TRBV7-9 13
TGCGCCAGCAGCCGGGACAGGGGGAACACCGGGGAGCTGTTTTTT CASSRDRGNTGELFF TRBJ2-2 TRBD1 many TRBV5-1 15
TGTGCCAGCAGCTTAATGGCAGACAATGAGCAGTTCTTC CASSLMADNEQFF TRBJ2-1 NA many TRBV7-3 13
TGTGCCAGCAGCTTGGTGTCGTTGTGGCAGGGTGGGATTGGAGTCACCGGGGAGCTGTTTTTT CASSLVSLWQGGIGVTGELFF TRBJ2-2 NA NA TRBV5-6 21
TGTGCCGGAAGGGACAGGGTTGTGAGTGAGACCCAGTACTTC CAGRDRVVSETQYF TRBJ2-5 TRBD1 few TRBV19 14
TGTGCCAGTAGTATTCCCAGATGGGGTGAGCAGTTCTTC CASSIPRWGEQFF TRBJ2-1 NA few TRBV19 13
TGTGCCAGCAGCCGACAGGGACCCTACGAGCAGTACTTC CASSRQGPYEQYF TRBJ2-7 TRBD1 few TRBV5-5 13
TGTGCCAGCAGGCGACTTCCCGGCTCCTACGAGCAGTACTTC CASRRLPGSYEQYF TRBJ2-7 NA NA TRBV6-2/TRBV6-3 14
TGTGCCAGCAGTCTCGAGGGGGGGGCCCAGCATTTT CASSLEGGAQHF TRBJ1-5 NA NA TRBV12-3/TRBV12-4 12
TGTGCCAGCAGCCCCAACCGCAACACCATATATTTT CASSPNRNTIYF TRBJ1-3 NA few TRBV7-9 12
TGTGCCAGCAGCTTAGGAGTTAGGGTAGGAGAGACCCAGTACTTC CASSLGVRVGETQYF TRBJ2-5 NA NA TRBV7-9 15
TGCGCCAGCAGGCCAGGGGGGGATACCCGACCTGAAGCTTTCTTT CASRPGGDTRPEAFF TRBJ1-1 TRBD1 NA TRBV5-1 15
TGTGCCAGCAGCCCCTGGGCGCTGGGGGACACTGAAGCTTTCTTT CASSPWALGDTEAFF TRBJ1-1 NA few TRBV11-2 15
TGTGCCAGCAGTTTGGGTTGGGGGGGCAACGATGAGCAGTTCTTC CASSLGWGGNDEQFF TRBJ2-1 NA NA TRBV12-3/TRBV12-4 15
TGTGCCAGCAGCGTAGACGGGGGGCGCTACAATGAGCAGTTCTTC CASSVDGGRYNEQFF TRBJ2-1 NA NA TRBV9 15
TGCGCCAGCAGCTTGGTACTTGACCTTACGGATCCGCAGTATTTT CASSLVLDLTDPQYF TRBJ2-3 NA NA TRBV5-1 15
TGTGCCAGCAGCCAGATTAGGGGTGCGAACACCGGGGAGCTGTTTTTT CASSQIRGANTGELFF TRBJ2-2 NA NA TRBV11-3 16
TGTGCCAGTAGTATACAGGGAGATGGTTCCGGGGAGCTGTTTTTT CASSIQGDGSGELFF TRBJ2-2 NA NA TRBV19 15
TGTGCCATCAGTGAACCTGTTGGGAACGACTATGGCTACACCTTC CAISEPVGNDYGYTF TRBJ1-2 NA NA TRBV10-3 15
TGTGCCAGCAGCTTAGAACAGGGTTCAGGCTACACCTTC CASSLEQGSGYTF TRBJ1-2 NA NA TRBV7-2 13
TGCGCCAGCAGCCAAGATAGGCGATCACGCTATGGCTACACCTTC CASSQDRRSRYGYTF TRBJ1-2 NA many TRBV4-3 15
TGTGCCAGCAGCGAGGGACAGGCCTATGGCTACACCTTC CASSEGQAYGYTF TRBJ1-2 TRBD1 many TRBV9 13
TGCGCCAGCAGCCTCGGGACTAGCGGGGACTACAATGAGCAGTTCTTC CASSLGTSGDYNEQFF TRBJ2-1 TRBD2 few TRBV4-3 16
TGCAGTGCTAGATCGGGACTAGCGGGGGGGTTCCAAGAGACCCAGTACTTC CSARSGLAGGFQETQYF TRBJ2-5 TRBD2 NA TRBV20-1 17
TGTGCCAGCAGTTACTCGATGGGTATCGAGACCCAGTACTTC CASSYSMGIETQYF TRBJ2-5 NA NA TRBV6-5 14
TGCAGCGTCCCGTTTCGGGGAACAGATACGCAGTATTTT CSVPFRGTDTQYF TRBJ2-3 NA NA TRBV29-1 13
TGTGCCAGCAGTGAGGACAGGGGTCCCGGGGAGCTGTTTTTT CASSEDRGPGELFF TRBJ2-2 TRBD1 many TRBV6-1 14
TGTGCCAGCAGGGGACAGGGGCCAAATCAGCCCCAGCATTTT CASRGQGPNQPQHF TRBJ1-5 TRBD1 NA TRBV6-5 14
TGTGCCAGCAGCCAAGTTGCGGGACCAAGCACAGATACGCAGTATTTT CASSQVAGPSTDTQYF TRBJ2-3 NA NA TRBV3-1 16
TGTGCCAGCAGCTTAGGTCGGACTTCTAACATTCAGTACTTC CASSLGRTSNIQYF TRBJ2-4 NA many TRBV7-8 14
TGTGCCAGCAGGGAGAAATTGGATTCACCCCTCCACTTT CASREKLDSPLHF TRBJ1-6 NA few TRBV6-5 13
TGCAGTGCTAGAGATCGGGGGGCGATGCAAGAGACCCAGTACTTC CSARDRGAMQETQYF TRBJ2-5 NA NA TRBV20-1 15
TGCGCCAGCAGCTTGGAGACTGGCAATGAGCAGTTCTTC CASSLETGNEQFF TRBJ2-1 NA NA TRBV5-1 13
TGTGCCAGCAGTGAATCCTGGAATCAGCCCCAGCATTTT CASSESWNQPQHF TRBJ1-5 NA NA TRBV6-1 13
TGTGCCAGCAGCTCTCTCCCGCAGGACTATGGCTACACCTTC CASSSLPQDYGYTF TRBJ1-2 NA few TRBV5-5 14
TGCGCCAGCAGCCACCAGGACAGGTTACACTATGGCTACACCTTC CASSHQDRLHYGYTF TRBJ1-2 TRBD1 NA TRBV4-3 15
TGTGCCATCCGCCTAGCGGGGGGGCCCGTTGGGCAGTTCTTC CAIRLAGGPVGQFF TRBJ2-1 TRBD2 few TRBV10-3 14
TGTGCCAGTGCCGCGGAGGGGGCCAACGTCCTGACTTTC CASAAEGANVLTF TRBJ2-6 NA NA TRBV19 13
TGCAGTGCTAGAGGGGAACAGGGCAATCAGCCCCAGCATTTT CSARGEQGNQPQHF TRBJ1-5 NA NA TRBV20-1 14
TGTGCCAGCAGCCCCGAAGGGGCCTTTTCCCCCTCTCAAGGCTACACCTTC CASSPEGAFSPSQGYTF TRBJ1-2 NA few TRBV11-2 17
TGTGCCAGCAGCAAGACAGGATTCGACGCCGAGCAGTACTTC CASSKTGFDAEQYF TRBJ2-7 NA NA TRBV14 14
TGTGCCAGCAGCTTAGTTACCGGGGGGAGCACAGATACGCAGTATTTT CASSLVTGGSTDTQYF TRBJ2-3 TRBD2 NA TRBV7-2 16
TGTGCCAGCAGTCAGACCGGGGAGCAGTTCTTC CASSQTGEQFF TRBJ2-1 NA few TRBV3-1 11
TGCGCCAGCAGCCAAGGGACTAGCGGGGTATTAAGAGGGGGCACCGGGGAGCTGTTTTTT CASSQGTSGVLRGGTGELFF TRBJ2-2 TRBD2 few TRBV4-1 20
TGCAGTGCTAGCCAGGGACAGCCGACTGAAGCTTTCTTT CSASQGQPTEAFF TRBJ1-1 TRBD1 many TRBV20-1 13
TGTGCCAGTAGTAACAGGGGGCTGGGGAATGAGCAGTTCTTC CASSNRGLGNEQFF TRBJ2-1 TRBD1 NA TRBV19 14